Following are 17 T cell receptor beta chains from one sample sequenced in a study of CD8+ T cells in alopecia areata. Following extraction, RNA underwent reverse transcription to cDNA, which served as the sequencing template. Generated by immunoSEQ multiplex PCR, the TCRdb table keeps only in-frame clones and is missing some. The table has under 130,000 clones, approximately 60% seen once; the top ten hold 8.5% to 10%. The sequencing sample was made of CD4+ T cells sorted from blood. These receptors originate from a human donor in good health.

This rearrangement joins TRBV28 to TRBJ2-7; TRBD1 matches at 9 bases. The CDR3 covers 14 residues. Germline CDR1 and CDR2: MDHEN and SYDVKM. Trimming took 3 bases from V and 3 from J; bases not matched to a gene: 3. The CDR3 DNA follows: TGTGCCAGCAGTTTGAGGGACAGGGTCTACGAGCAGTACTTC. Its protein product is CASSLRDRVYEQYF. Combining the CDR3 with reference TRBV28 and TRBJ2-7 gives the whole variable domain DVKVTQSSRYLVKRTGEKVFLECVQDMDHENMFWYRQDPGLGLRLIYFSYDVKMKEKGDIPEGYSVSREKKERFSLILESASTNQTSMYLCASSLRDRVYEQYFGPGTRLTVT.

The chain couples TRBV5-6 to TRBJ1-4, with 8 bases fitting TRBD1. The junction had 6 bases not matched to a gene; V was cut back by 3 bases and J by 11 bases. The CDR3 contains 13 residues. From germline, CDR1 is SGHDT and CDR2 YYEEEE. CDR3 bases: TGTGCCAGCAGCTCCGGGACAGGTTTGAAACTGTTTTTT. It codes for CASSSGTGLKLFF.

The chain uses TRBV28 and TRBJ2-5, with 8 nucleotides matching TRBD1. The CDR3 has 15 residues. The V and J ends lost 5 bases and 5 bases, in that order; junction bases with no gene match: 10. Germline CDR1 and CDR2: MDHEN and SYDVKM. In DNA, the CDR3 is TGTGCCAGCAGTCCCCAGGGGCAGGGGGCCGAGACCCAGTACTTC. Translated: CASSPQGQGAETQYF.

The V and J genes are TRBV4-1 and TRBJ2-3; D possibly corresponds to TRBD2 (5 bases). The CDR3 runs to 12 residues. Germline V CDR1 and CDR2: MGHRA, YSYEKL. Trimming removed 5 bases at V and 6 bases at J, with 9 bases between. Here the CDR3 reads CASSMRGDTQYF. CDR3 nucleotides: TGCGCCAGCAGCATGCGCGGGGATACGCAGTATTTT.

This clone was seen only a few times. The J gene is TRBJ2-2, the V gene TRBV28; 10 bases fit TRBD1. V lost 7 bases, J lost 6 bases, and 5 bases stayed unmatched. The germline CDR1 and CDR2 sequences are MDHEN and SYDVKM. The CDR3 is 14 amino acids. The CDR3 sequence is CASNRGQGAGELFF. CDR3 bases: TGTGCCAGCAACCGAGGACAGGGGGCCGGGGAGCTGTTTTTT.

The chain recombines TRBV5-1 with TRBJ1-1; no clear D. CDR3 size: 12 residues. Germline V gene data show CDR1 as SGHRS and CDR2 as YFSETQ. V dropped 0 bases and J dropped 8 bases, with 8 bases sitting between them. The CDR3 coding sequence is TGCGCCAGCAGCTTGGTGGGGAGGGAAGCTTTCTTT. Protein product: CASSLVGREAFF. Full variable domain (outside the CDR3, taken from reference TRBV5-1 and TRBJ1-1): KAGVTQTPRYLIKTRGQQVTLSCSPISGHRSVSWYQQTPGQGLQFLFEYFSETQRNKGNFPGRFSGRQFSNSRSEMNVSTLELGDSALYLCASSLVGREAFFGQGTRLTVV.

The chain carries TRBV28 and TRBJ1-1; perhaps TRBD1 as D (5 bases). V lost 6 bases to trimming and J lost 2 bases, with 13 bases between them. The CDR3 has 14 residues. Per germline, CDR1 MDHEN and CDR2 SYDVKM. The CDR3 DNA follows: TGTGCCAGCAGCGATGGGACTAGCAACACTGAAGCTTTCTTT. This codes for CASSDGTSNTEAFF.

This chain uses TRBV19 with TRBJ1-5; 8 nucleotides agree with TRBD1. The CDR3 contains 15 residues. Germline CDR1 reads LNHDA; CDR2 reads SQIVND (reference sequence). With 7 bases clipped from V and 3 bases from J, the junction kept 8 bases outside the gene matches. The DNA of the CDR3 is TGTGCCAGTACCATGGACAGGGCGATCAATCAGCCCCAGCATTTT. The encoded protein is CASTMDRAINQPQHF.

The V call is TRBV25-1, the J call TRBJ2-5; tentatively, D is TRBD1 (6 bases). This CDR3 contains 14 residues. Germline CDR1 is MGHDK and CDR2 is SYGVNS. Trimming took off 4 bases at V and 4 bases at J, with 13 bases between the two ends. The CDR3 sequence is CASSAGATRETQYF. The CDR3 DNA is TGTGCCAGCAGTGCAGGGGCAACTCGAGAGACCCAGTACTTC.

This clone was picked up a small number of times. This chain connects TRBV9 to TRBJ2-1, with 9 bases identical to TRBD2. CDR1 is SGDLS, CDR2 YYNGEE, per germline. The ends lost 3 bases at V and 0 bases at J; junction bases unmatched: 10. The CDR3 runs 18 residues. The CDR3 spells CASSGGWASGASYNEQFF. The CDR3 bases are TGTGCCAGCAGCGGGGGCTGGGCTAGCGGGGCCTCCTACAATGAGCAGTTCTTC.

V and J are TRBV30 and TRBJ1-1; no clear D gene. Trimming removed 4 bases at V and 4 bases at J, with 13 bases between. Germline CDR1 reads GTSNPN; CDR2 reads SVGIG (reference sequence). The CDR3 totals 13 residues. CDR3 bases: TGTGCCTGGAACGGGCAGGAGGGCACTGAAGCTTTCTTT. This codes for CAWNGQEGTEAFF. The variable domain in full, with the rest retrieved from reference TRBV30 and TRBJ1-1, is SQTIHQWPATLVQPVGSPLSLECTVEGTSNPNLYWYRQAAGRGLQLLFYSVGIGQISSEVPQNLSASRPQDRQFILSSKKLLLSDSGFYLCAWNGQEGTEAFFGQGTRLTVV.

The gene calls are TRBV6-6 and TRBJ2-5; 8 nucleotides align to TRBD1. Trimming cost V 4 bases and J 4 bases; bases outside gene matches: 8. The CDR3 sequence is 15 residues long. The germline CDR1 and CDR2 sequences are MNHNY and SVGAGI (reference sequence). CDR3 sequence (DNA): TGTGCCAGCAGTTCCAGGGGGCGCCTAAGAGAGACCCAGTACTTC. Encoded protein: CASSSRGRLRETQYF.

CDR3: CASSQGQSSGGAYEQYF. The CDR3 region has the DNA TGCGCCAGCAGCCAAGGCCAAAGTAGCGGGGGGGCCTACGAGCAGTACTTC. This rearrangement joins TRBV4-1 to TRBJ2-7; 11 bases line up with TRBD2. The V gene end was trimmed by 1 base and the J gene end by 2 bases; junction bases not matched to a gene: 7. CDR1 is MGHRA and CDR2 is YSYEKL in the germline V gene. The CDR3 runs 17 residues.

CDR3 amino acids: CASSGQGKETQYF. The CDR3 DNA is TGTGCCAGCAGTGGACAGGGGAAAGAGACCCAGTACTTC. This chain uses TRBV2 with TRBJ2-5; TRBD1 matches 8 bases. Germline CDR1 reads SNHLY; CDR2 reads FYNNEI. The CDR3 totals 13 residues. V gave up 4 bases and J gave up 3 bases; unmatched junction bases: 1. The whole variable domain, filled in from reference TRBV2 and TRBJ2-5, reads EPEVTQTPSHQVTQMGQEVILRCVPISNHLYFYWYRQILGQKVEFLVSFYNNEISEKSEIFDDQFSVERPDGSNFTLKIRSTKLEDSAMYFCASSGQGKETQYFGPGTRLLVL.

Written as DNA, the CDR3 is TGTGCCAGCAGCTTAGTGGTTCAAACAAGAACAGATACGCAGTATTTT. It is translated as CASSLVVQTRTDTQYF. The chain employs TRBV11-2 and TRBJ2-3; D gene ambiguous. CDR3 size: 16 residues. Germline CDR1 and CDR2: SGHAT and FQNNGV. V lost 1 base, J lost 3 bases, and 14 bases lay in between.

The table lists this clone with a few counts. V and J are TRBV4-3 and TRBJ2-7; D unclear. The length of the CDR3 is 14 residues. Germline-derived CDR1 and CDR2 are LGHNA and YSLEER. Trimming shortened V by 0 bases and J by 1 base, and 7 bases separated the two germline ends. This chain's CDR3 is CASSQEWASYEQYF. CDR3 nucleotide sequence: TGCGCCAGCAGCCAAGAATGGGCTTCCTACGAGCAGTACTTC.

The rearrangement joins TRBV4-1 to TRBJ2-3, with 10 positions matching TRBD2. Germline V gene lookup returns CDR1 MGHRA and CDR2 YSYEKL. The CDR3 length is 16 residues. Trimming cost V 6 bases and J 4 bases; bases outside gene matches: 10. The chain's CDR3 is CASSSLAGEISDTQYF. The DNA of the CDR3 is TGCGCCAGCAGTTCCCTAGCGGGGGAAATCTCAGATACGCAGTATTTT.